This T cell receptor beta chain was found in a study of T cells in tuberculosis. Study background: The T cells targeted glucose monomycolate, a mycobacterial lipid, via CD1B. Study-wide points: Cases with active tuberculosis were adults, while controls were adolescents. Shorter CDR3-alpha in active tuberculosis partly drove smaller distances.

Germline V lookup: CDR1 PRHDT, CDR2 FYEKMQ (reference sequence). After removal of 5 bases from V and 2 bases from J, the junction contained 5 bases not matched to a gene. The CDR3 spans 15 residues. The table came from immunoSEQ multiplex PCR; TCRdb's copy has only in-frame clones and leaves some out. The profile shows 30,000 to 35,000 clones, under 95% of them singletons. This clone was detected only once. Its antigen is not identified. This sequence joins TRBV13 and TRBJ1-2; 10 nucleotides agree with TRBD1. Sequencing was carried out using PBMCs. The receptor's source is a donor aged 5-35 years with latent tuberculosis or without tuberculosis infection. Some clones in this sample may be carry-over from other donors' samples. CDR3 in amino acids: CASSPGQGENYGYTF. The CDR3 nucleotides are TGTGCCAGCAGCCCCGGACAGGGGGAAAACTATGGCTACACCTTC.